Below, one TCR beta chain is given with its context. This record belongs to a study of T cell changes during pregnancy in multiple sclerosis. Clones were read by immunoSEQ multiplex PCR, and TCRdb kept only the in-frame ones, dropping some. The profile shows 35,000 or so clones, roughly nine tenths of them singletons. Germline V CDR1 and CDR2: SGHTA, FQGNSA. Trimming pared 5 bases from V and 0 bases from J, leaving 8 bases between. The CDR3 contains 15 residues. The clonotype originates from a female donor in good health, enrolled as a control in a pregnancy study. This rearrangement joins TRBV7-2 to TRBJ2-6; D gene ambiguous. The sample was CD4+ T cells from peripheral blood mononuclear cells, taken after pregnancy. DNA of the CDR3: TGTGCCAGCAGCAAAAGAGGCTCTGGGGCCAACGTCCTGACTTTC. This encodes CASSKRGSGANVLTF.